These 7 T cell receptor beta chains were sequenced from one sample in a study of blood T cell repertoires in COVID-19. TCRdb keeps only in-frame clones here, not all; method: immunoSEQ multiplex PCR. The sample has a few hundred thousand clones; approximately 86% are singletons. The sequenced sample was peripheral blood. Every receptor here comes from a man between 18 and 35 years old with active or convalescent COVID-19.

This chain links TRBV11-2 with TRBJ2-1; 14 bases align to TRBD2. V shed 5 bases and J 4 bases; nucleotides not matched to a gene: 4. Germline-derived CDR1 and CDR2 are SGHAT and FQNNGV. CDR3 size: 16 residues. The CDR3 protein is CASSRTSGGSYNEQFF. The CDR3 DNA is TGTGCCAGCAGCCGGACTAGCGGGGGGTCATACAATGAGCAGTTCTTC.

The CDR3 coding sequence is TGCGCCAGCAGTGAGTCTTGGTCAGCGGGGGAGAGAGAGCAGTACTTC. It translates to CASSESWSAGEREQYF. This chain uses TRBV10-1 with TRBJ2-7, with 8 bases fitting TRBD2. The CDR3 contains 16 residues. Germline trimming cut 0 bases from V and 7 bases from J; bases unmatched to any gene: 11. Germline V gene lookup returns CDR1 WNHNN and CDR2 SYGVQD (reference sequence).

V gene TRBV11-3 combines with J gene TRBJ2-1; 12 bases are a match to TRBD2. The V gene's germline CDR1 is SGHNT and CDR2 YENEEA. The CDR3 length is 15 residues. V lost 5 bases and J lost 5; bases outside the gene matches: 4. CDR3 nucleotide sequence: TGTGCCAGCAGCCTGGGACTAGCGGGCCACAATGAGCAGTTCTTC. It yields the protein CASSLGLAGHNEQFF.

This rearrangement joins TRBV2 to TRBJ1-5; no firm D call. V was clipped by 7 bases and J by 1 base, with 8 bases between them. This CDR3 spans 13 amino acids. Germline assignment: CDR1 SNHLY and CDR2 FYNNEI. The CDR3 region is CASNGVSNQPQHF. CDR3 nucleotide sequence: TGTGCCAGCAACGGGGTCAGCAATCAGCCCCAGCATTTT.

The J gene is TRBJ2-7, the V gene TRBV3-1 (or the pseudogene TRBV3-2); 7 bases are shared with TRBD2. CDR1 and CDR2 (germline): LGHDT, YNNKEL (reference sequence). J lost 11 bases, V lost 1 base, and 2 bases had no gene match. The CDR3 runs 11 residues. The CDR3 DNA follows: TGTGCCAGCAGCCAAGGGGAGGGCGAGTACTTC. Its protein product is CASSQGEGEYF.

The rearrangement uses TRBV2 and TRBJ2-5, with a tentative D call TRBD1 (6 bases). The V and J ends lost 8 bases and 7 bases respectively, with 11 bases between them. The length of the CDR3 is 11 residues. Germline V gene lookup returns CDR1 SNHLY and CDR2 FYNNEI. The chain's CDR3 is CASLAGVTQYF. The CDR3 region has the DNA TGTGCCAGCTTGGCAGGGGTGACCCAGTACTTC.

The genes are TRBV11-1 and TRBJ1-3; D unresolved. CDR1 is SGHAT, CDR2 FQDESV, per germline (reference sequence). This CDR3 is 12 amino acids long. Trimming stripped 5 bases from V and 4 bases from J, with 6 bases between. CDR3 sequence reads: CASSSGGNTIYF. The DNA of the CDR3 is TGTGCCAGCAGCAGCGGGGGAAACACCATATATTTT.